These 17 T cell receptor beta chains were sequenced from one sample in a study of blood T cell repertoires in COVID-19. Sequencing was performed with immunoSEQ multiplex PCR; in TCRdb, only in-frame clones are kept and a portion is missing. The profile covers 200,000 to 250,000 clones, with about 88% appearing a single time and about 9.4% taken by the ten largest. Material: peripheral blood. The receptors were gathered from a woman in her forties or fifties with COVID-19, enrolled during active disease.

The genes are TRBV28 and TRBJ2-5; the D is unclear. Germline assignment: CDR1 MDHEN and CDR2 SYDVKM. The CDR3 has 13 residues. Trimming cost V 4 bases and J 5 bases, with 11 bases left between them. CDR3: CASSSPTGETQYF. The CDR3 nucleotides are TGTGCCAGCAGTTCCCCGACTGGCGAGACCCAGTACTTC.

This chain uses TRBV7-8 with TRBJ2-3; D remains unclear. V was trimmed by 1 base and J by 0 bases, leaving 5 bases between them. CDR1 is SGHVS and CDR2 is FQNEAQ in the germline V gene. CDR3 length equals 14 residues. The CDR3: CASSLVESTDTQYF. CDR3 DNA sequence: TGTGCCAGCAGCTTAGTAGAGAGCACAGATACGCAGTATTTT.

This clone has only a few counts. This sequence joins TRBV27 and TRBJ2-1; 7 positions match TRBD1. Trimming at V came to 4 bases and at J to 2 bases, leaving 5 bases not matched to a gene. Germline V lookup: CDR1 MNHEY, CDR2 SMNVEV (reference sequence). CDR3 length: 15 amino acids. The CDR3: CASSSTGAPYNEQFF. The CDR3 nucleotides read TGTGCCAGCAGTTCTACAGGGGCCCCCTACAATGAGCAGTTCTTC.

The chain combines TRBV28 with TRBJ2-1, with D possibly being TRBD2 (5 bases). CDR1 is MDHEN, CDR2 SYDVKM, per germline. The CDR3 loop spans 14 amino acids. Trimming pared 1 base from V and 9 bases from J, leaving 13 bases between. The CDR3 nucleotides read TGTGCCAGCAGTTTATCCGGTACGGGGAGTGAGCAGTTCTTC. Its translation is CASSLSGTGSEQFF. Using reference TRBV28 and TRBJ2-1 for the parts outside the CDR3, the full variable domain is DVKVTQSSRYLVKRTGEKVFLECVQDMDHENMFWYRQDPGLGLRLIYFSYDVKMKEKGDIPEGYSVSREKKERFSLILESASTNQTSMYLCASSLSGTGSEQFFGPGTRLTVL.

J is TRBJ2-7 and V is TRBV4-1, with D possibly being TRBD1 (5 bases). V lost 0 bases to trimming and J lost 4 bases, with 13 bases between them. CDR1 is MGHRA and CDR2 is YSYEKL in the germline V gene. This CDR3 spans 15 amino acids. Written as DNA, the CDR3 is TGCGCCAGCAGCCAAGAAGGTTTTCCAGGGTACGAGCAGTACTTC. It encodes CASSQEGFPGYEQYF.

The chain combines TRBV6-2 or TRBV6-3 with TRBJ1-1; D perhaps matches TRBD1 (5 bases). Germline V CDR1 and CDR2: MNHEY, SVGEGT. The CDR3 length is 13 residues. V was shortened by 2 bases and J by 4 bases, with 8 bases between the two germline ends. For the CDR3, the DNA is TGTGCCAGCAGTTACATAGGGGTCACTGAAGCTTTCTTT. This sequence encodes CASSYIGVTEAFF.

The V gene is TRBV28, the J gene TRBJ1-3, with D unresolved. Trimming cost V 5 bases and J 4 bases, with 9 bases left between them. Germline V gives CDR1 MDHEN, CDR2 SYDVKM. CDR3 length: 13 residues. The CDR3 protein is CASSKRIGNTIYF. For the CDR3, the DNA is TGTGCCAGCAGTAAGAGGATCGGAAACACCATATATTTT.

The rearrangement links TRBV28 to TRBJ1-1, with D perhaps TRBD1 (6 bases). The CDR3 has 12 amino acids. The V and J ends lost 2 bases and 10 bases respectively, with 11 bases between them. CDR1 is MDHEN and CDR2 is SYDVKM in the germline V gene. In DNA, the CDR3 is TGTGCCAGCAGTTTAGGCAGGGGTGTAGCTTTCTTT. It is translated as CASSLGRGVAFF.

Comment on this clone: Other DNA variants within this sample encode the same CDR3. The chain is built from TRBV7-3 and TRBJ2-3; TRBD1 matches at 8 bases. Germline CDR1 reads SGHTA; CDR2 reads FQGTGA. Losses at the gene ends were 3 bases for V and 1 base for J; bases not matched to a gene: 3. The CDR3 runs 15 residues. The chain's CDR3 is CASSFGTGGTDTQYF. The CDR3 DNA is TGTGCCAGCAGCTTCGGGACAGGTGGCACAGATACGCAGTATTTT.

This chain joins TRBV25-1 and TRBJ1-4; 7 bases match TRBD1. The CDR3 is made up of 11 amino acids. The V gene's germline CDR1 is MGHDK and CDR2 SYGVNS. With V trimmed by 10 bases and J by 9 bases, 5 bases remained unmatched. The CDR3 bases are TGTGCCACCCAGGGGGTCCAAAAACTGTTTTTT. The encoded protein is CATQGVQKLFF. Full variable domain (rest looked up from reference TRBV25-1 and TRBJ1-4): EADIYQTPRYLVIGTGKKITLECSQTMGHDKMYWYQQDPGMELHLIHYSYGVNSTEKGDLSSESTVSRIRTEHFPLTLESARPSHTSQYLCATQGVQKLFFGSGTQLSVL.

This clone was observed once. The V call is TRBV12-3 or TRBV12-4, the J call TRBJ1-1; maybe TRBD1 (6 bases). The CDR3 consists of 12 residues. The V end lost 6 bases, the J end lost 11 bases, and 16 bases lay between the germline ends. CDR3 protein: CASSLGHPRAFF. CDR3 sequence (DNA): TGTGCCAGCAGCTTGGGACACCCTCGTGCTTTCTTT.

There are a few counts of this clone. The genes are TRBV7-2 and TRBJ1-5; D gene ambiguous. The V gene lost 4 bases and the J gene lost 4 bases, with 8 bases spanning the gap. Per the germline V gene, CDR1 is SGHTA and CDR2 is FQGNSA. The CDR3 is 13 residues long. The CDR3 protein is CASSSRLNQPQHF. As DNA, the CDR3 is TGTGCCAGCAGCTCGAGACTTAATCAGCCCCAGCATTTT. Filled out from reference TRBV7-2 and TRBJ1-5, the complete variable domain reads GAGVSQSPSNKVTEKGKDVELRCDPISGHTALYWYRQSLGQGLEFLIYFQGNSAPDKSGLPSDRFSAERTGGSVSTLTIQRTQQEDSAVYLCASSSRLNQPQHFGDGTRLSIL.

The genes are TRBV6-5 and TRBJ1-1; 8 bases are shared with TRBD1. There are 14 residues in the CDR3. V gave up 6 bases and J gave up 0 bases; unmatched junction bases: 3. Germline CDR1 is MNHEY and CDR2 is SVGAGI. The CDR3, as DNA: TGTGCCAGCAGGGGGGGACAGGTGAACACTGAAGCTTTCTTT. Encoded protein: CASRGGQVNTEAFF.

V gene TRBV11-3 combines with J gene TRBJ1-3, with 7 bases that match TRBD1. V shed 2 bases, J shed 2 bases, and the junction held 0 bases outside the gene matches. The CDR3 is made up of 14 amino acids. Germline V gene data show CDR1 as SGHNT and CDR2 as YENEEA. CDR3 sequence: CASSLRGPGNTIYF. CDR3 DNA sequence: TGTGCCAGCAGCTTAAGGGGGCCTGGAAACACCATATATTTT.

This clone was seen once. The V gene is TRBV28, the J gene TRBJ2-7; the D gene is possibly TRBD2 (5 bases). Per the germline V gene, CDR1 is MDHEN and CDR2 is SYDVKM. There are 12 residues in the CDR3. V was pared by 4 bases and J by 6 bases, with 10 bases between. CDR3 sequence (DNA): TGTGCCAGCAGTTCCCGGACTGCCGAGCAGTACGTC. Its protein is CASSSRTAEQYV.

The CDR3 protein is CASSESRAGPLPYNEQFF. CDR3 coding DNA: TGCGCCAGCAGTGAGTCGAGGGCGGGGCCGCTACCCTACAATGAGCAGTTCTTC. The gene calls are TRBV10-1 and TRBJ2-1; perhaps TRBD2 as D (6 bases). There are 18 residues in the CDR3. Germline V gene sequence: CDR1 WNHNN, CDR2 SYGVQD (reference sequence). Trimming left V 0 bases short and J 2 bases short, with 17 bases between.

The rearrangement uses TRBV19 and TRBJ1-6; D is ambiguous. Trimming removed 4 bases at V and 7 bases at J, with 11 bases between. Germline assignment: CDR1 LNHDA and CDR2 SQIVND (reference sequence). This CDR3 has 14 amino acids. CDR3 region: CASSNGVENSPLHF. As DNA, the CDR3 is TGTGCCAGTAGTAACGGGGTCGAAAATTCACCCCTCCACTTT.